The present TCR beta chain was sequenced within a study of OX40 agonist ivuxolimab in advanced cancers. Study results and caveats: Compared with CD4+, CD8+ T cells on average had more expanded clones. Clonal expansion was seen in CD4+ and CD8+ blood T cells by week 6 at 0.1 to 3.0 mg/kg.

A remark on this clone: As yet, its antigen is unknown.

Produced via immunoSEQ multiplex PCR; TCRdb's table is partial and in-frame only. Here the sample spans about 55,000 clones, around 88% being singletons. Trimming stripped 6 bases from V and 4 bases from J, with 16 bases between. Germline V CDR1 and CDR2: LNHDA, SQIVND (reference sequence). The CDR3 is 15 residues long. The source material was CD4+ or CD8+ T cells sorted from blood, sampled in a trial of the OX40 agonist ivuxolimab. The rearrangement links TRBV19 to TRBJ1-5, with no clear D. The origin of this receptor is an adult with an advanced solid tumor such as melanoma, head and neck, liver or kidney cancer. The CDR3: CASRTPGSWNQPQHF. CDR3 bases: TGTGCCAGTAGAACCCCCGGCAGTTGGAATCAGCCCCAGCATTTT.